This TCR beta chain was recovered during a study of long-term antiretroviral therapy in people with HIV. This CDR3 comprises 14 residues. Looked up from germline, CDR1 is SGHNT and CDR2 is YYREEE (reference sequence). Trimming took 3 bases from V and 13 from J; bases not matched to a gene: 10. The libraries were made with immunoSEQ v3.0 at survey level. Repertoires were generated with immunoSEQ multiplex PCR, while TCRdb's copy carries only in-frame clones and drops some. The sample includes around 18,000 clones, 91% of them seen just once. The source of this sequence is a man aged 45 to 65 with HIV. The sample here was unsorted PBMCs, taken 3 years after starting antiretroviral therapy. The chain recombines TRBV5-4 with TRBJ1-6, with 7 nucleotides matching TRBD1. CDR3: CASSSTGTEDPLHF. The CDR3 nucleotides are TGTGCCAGCAGCTCCACCGGGACAGAGGACCCCCTCCACTTT.